This passage covers 25 T cell receptor beta chains from one sample sequenced in a study of T cell responses to AZD1222 COVID-19 vaccine. TCRdb's copy holds only in-frame clones and misses some; the assay was immunoSEQ multiplex PCR. The top ten hold over 5.5% of the sample, which has 120,000 or so clones, about 87% seen once. This material consisted of peripheral blood, taken on day 0 of AZD1222 vaccination. The source is an adult in good health.

The V call is TRBV30, the J call TRBJ1-4; D is uncertain. The CDR3 spans 12 residues. Per germline, CDR1 GTSNPN and CDR2 SVGIG (reference sequence). Trimming pared 8 bases from V and 2 bases from J, leaving 9 bases between. Written as DNA, the CDR3 is TGTGCCCTCGGCCCGACTAATGAAAAACTGTTTTTT. Protein: CALGPTNEKLFF. Full variable domain (rest looked up from reference TRBV30 and TRBJ1-4): SQTIHQWPATLVQPVGSPLSLECTVEGTSNPNLYWYRQAAGRGLQLLFYSVGIGQISSEVPQNLSASRPQDRQFILSSKKLLLSDSGFYLCALGPTNEKLFFGSGTQLSVL.

The V call is TRBV3-1 (or the pseudogene TRBV3-2), the J call TRBJ2-3, with D possibly called TRBD1 or TRBD2 (7 bases each). V lost 3 bases and J lost 6, with 25 bases in between. CDR1 is LGHDT, CDR2 YNNKEL, per germline (reference sequence). This CDR3 comprises 18 residues. The CDR3: CASSHKTRSRGGGDTQYF. The CDR3 DNA reads as TGTGCCAGCAGCCACAAGACAAGGTCCAGGGGGGGAGGTGATACGCAGTATTTT.

The gene calls are TRBV11-3 and TRBJ2-1; D is ambiguous. CDR1 is SGHNT and CDR2 is YENEEA in the germline V gene. This CDR3 has 11 residues. V was shortened by 5 bases and J by 9 bases, with 8 bases between the two germline ends. CDR3 nucleotides: TGTGCCAGCAGCCCTTTGAGTGAGCAGTTCTTC. Translated: CASSPLSEQFF. Drawing the rest from reference TRBV11-3 and TRBJ2-1, the complete variable domain is EAGVVQSPRYKIIEKKQPVAFWCNPISGHNTLYWYLQNLGQGPELLIRYENEEAVDDSQLPKDRFSAERLKGVDSTLKIQPAELGDSAVYLCASSPLSEQFFGPGTRLTVL.

This rearrangement joins TRBV27 to TRBJ1-6; D call uncertain. The germline V and J ends were trimmed by 6 bases and 7 bases, with 7 bases remaining between them. Germline lookup yields CDR1 MNHEY and CDR2 SMNVEV (reference sequence). There are 12 residues in the CDR3. The CDR3 protein is CASRTRNSPLHF. The CDR3 DNA sequence: TGTGCCAGCAGAACCAGGAATTCACCCCTCCACTTT.

This chain links TRBV18 with TRBJ2-7; D is possibly TRBD1 (6 bases). Germline V gene lookup returns CDR1 KGHSH and CDR2 LQKENI. The CDR3 has 14 amino acids. V lost 8 bases and J lost 2, with 16 bases in between. CDR3: CASTMTGFAYEQYF. DNA of the CDR3: TGTGCCAGCACTATGACAGGCTTTGCCTACGAGCAGTACTTC.

The chain uses TRBV4-3 and TRBJ1-4; D gene uncertain. Looked up from germline, CDR1 is LGHNA and CDR2 is YSLEER. Trimming cost V 0 bases and J 8 bases, with 13 bases left between them. The CDR3 loop spans 15 amino acids. The CDR3 is CASSQEWQPREKLFF. The CDR3, as DNA: TGCGCCAGCAGCCAAGAGTGGCAGCCTCGGGAAAAACTGTTTTTT.

This clone was found once. The chain has TRBV4-1 and TRBJ2-3; D is possibly TRBD2 (5 bases). Trimming shortened V by 4 bases and J by 6 bases, and 17 bases separated the two germline ends. This CDR3 is built from 15 residues. Germline loops: CDR1 MGHRA, CDR2 YSYEKL. The CDR3 here is CASSLRGGSADTQYF. CDR3 coding DNA: TGCGCCAGCAGCCTCCGGGGTGGTTCGGCGGATACGCAGTATTTT.

This clone came up once. This chain joins TRBV9 and TRBJ1-2, with D unclear. The V gene's germline CDR1 is SGDLS and CDR2 YYNGEE. This CDR3 has 15 amino acids. The V end lost 0 bases, the J end lost 9 bases, and 18 bases lay between the germline ends. The chain's CDR3 is CASSVVGGMRLSYTF. In nucleotides, the CDR3 is TGTGCCAGCAGCGTAGTCGGCGGGATGCGATTGAGCTACACCTTC. Drawing the rest from reference TRBV9 and TRBJ1-2, the complete variable domain is DSGVTQTPKHLITATGQRVTLRCSPRSGDLSVYWYQQSLDQGLQFLIQYYNGEERAKGNILERFSAQQFPDLHSELNLSSLELGDSALYFCASSVVGGMRLSYTFGSGTRLTVV.

This sequence joins TRBV7-2 and TRBJ2-7; D remains unclear. The CDR3 sequence is 13 residues long. Trimming took off 2 bases at V and 2 bases at J, with 7 bases between the two ends. Germline V gene lookup returns CDR1 SGHTA and CDR2 FQGNSA. CDR3 sequence: CASSLSSTYEQYF. CDR3 in DNA: TGTGCCAGCAGCTTATCCTCGACCTACGAGCAGTACTTC.

The chain is built from TRBV30 and TRBJ1-2; 7 bases align to TRBD1. V gave up 3 bases and J gave up 2 bases; unmatched junction bases: 9. CDR3 size: 15 residues. The V gene's germline CDR1 is GTSNPN and CDR2 SVGIG (reference sequence). CDR3 residues: CAWRAPRDSNYGYTF. In DNA form, the CDR3 reads TGTGCCTGGAGGGCCCCTCGGGACAGCAACTATGGCTACACCTTC.

V usage is TRBV27 and J usage is TRBJ2-3; 13 bases fit TRBD2. This CDR3 region has 17 residues. Germline CDR1 is MNHEY and CDR2 is SMNVEV (reference sequence). The ends lost 5 bases at V and 2 bases at J; junction bases unmatched: 7. CDR3 bases: TGTGCCAGCAGTACCCAACTAGCGGGAGGGGACACAGATACGCAGTATTTT. It is translated as CASSTQLAGGDTDTQYF.

The chain carries TRBV4-3 and TRBJ2-2, with 7 positions matching TRBD2. CDR1 is LGHNA, CDR2 YSLEER, per germline. V lost 3 bases to trimming and J lost 3 bases; unmatched junction nucleotides: 10. The CDR3 runs to 17 residues. The CDR3 loop reads CASSQPPSGQDTGELFF. CDR3 bases: TGCGCCAGCAGCCAGCCCCCTAGCGGACAAGACACCGGGGAGCTGTTTTTT.

The chain links TRBV7-8 to TRBJ1-2; D remains unclear. The CDR3 covers 15 residues. Per germline, CDR1 SGHVS and CDR2 FQNEAQ. V dropped 5 bases and J dropped 3 bases, with 16 bases sitting between them. CDR3 loop: CASSPNRQIDYGYTF. The DNA for the CDR3 is TGTGCCAGCAGCCCTAATAGACAAATAGACTATGGCTACACCTTC.

The chain links TRBV7-3 to TRBJ1-3; 8 bases agree with TRBD1. The CDR3 runs 17 residues. Germline assignment: CDR1 SGHTA and CDR2 FQGTGA. The J segment lost 4 bases and the V segment lost 5 bases, leaving 13 bases of the junction unmatched. The CDR3 reads CASSPNGQGNIGNTIYF. DNA for the CDR3: TGTGCCAGCAGCCCAAACGGACAGGGCAATATCGGAAACACCATATATTTT.

This chain uses TRBV6-5 with TRBJ1-3, with TRBD1 identical over 7 bases. Germline CDR1 reads MNHEY; CDR2 reads SVGAGI. The ends lost 10 bases at V and 4 bases at J; junction bases unmatched: 4. This CDR3 region has 12 residues. DNA of the CDR3: TGTGCCACCACGGACAGGGGAAACACCATATATTTT. Protein sequence: CATTDRGNTIYF.

The rearrangement uses TRBV18 and TRBJ2-3; 9 nucleotides line up with TRBD2. Germline V lookup: CDR1 KGHSH, CDR2 LQKENI. This CDR3 region has 15 residues. With V trimmed by 5 bases and J by 1 base, 4 bases remained unmatched. CDR3 in amino acids: CASSIRTSGTDTQYF. The DNA of the CDR3 is TGTGCCAGCTCAATACGGACTAGCGGCACAGATACGCAGTATTTT.

This clone is a singleton in its sample. The rearrangement joins TRBV19 to TRBJ2-7, with D unresolved. The V end was cut by 5 bases, the J end by 1 base, with 3 bases between. This CDR3 comprises 11 residues. Per germline, CDR1 LNHDA and CDR2 SQIVND (reference sequence). CDR3 amino acids: CASSWSYEQYF. The CDR3 nucleotides read TGTGCCAGTAGTTGGTCCTACGAGCAGTACTTC.

The chain recombines TRBV7-9 with TRBJ2-2, with 7 bases identical to TRBD1. V trimming: 1 base; J trimming: 5 bases; junction bases outside the gene matches: 4. The CDR3 runs 15 residues. Per the germline V gene, CDR1 is SEHNR and CDR2 is FQNEAQ (reference sequence). This CDR3 is CASSLGQGTTGELFF. CDR3 DNA: TGTGCCAGCAGCTTAGGACAGGGAACTACCGGGGAGCTGTTTTTT.

The rearrangement uses TRBV5-5 and TRBJ2-7; D is uncertain. CDR1 and CDR2 (germline): SGHKS, YYEKEE (reference sequence). This CDR3 is built from 15 residues. V lost 2 bases to trimming and J lost 2 bases, with 14 bases between them. The CDR3 spells CASSFFPPSTYEQYF. The CDR3 coding sequence is TGTGCCAGCAGCTTTTTCCCCCCTTCAACCTACGAGCAGTACTTC.

The J gene is TRBJ2-2, the V gene TRBV11-3; D perhaps matches TRBD1 (6 bases). CDR1 and CDR2 from the germline V gene are SGHNT and YENEEA. The CDR3 covers 14 residues. Trimming removed 4 bases from V and 7 bases from J, with 13 bases in between. CDR3 loop: CASSSNDRFGELFF. For the CDR3, the DNA is TGTGCCAGCAGCTCAAATGACAGGTTCGGGGAGCTGTTTTTT. The full variable domain, rest sourced from reference TRBV11-3 and TRBJ2-2, is EAGVVQSPRYKIIEKKQPVAFWCNPISGHNTLYWYLQNLGQGPELLIRYENEEAVDDSQLPKDRFSAERLKGVDSTLKIQPAELGDSAVYLCASSSNDRFGELFFGEGSRLTVL.

The chain couples TRBV2 to TRBJ2-1; 7 bases align to TRBD2. Trimming took 0 bases from V and 3 from J; bases not matched to a gene: 8. The germline CDR1 and CDR2 sequences are SNHLY and FYNNEI. The CDR3 runs 17 residues. In DNA form, the CDR3 reads TGTGCCAGCAGTGAAGCGGGAGGGATATCCTTCTACAATGAGCAGTTCTTC. This codes for CASSEAGGISFYNEQFF.

This rearrangement joins TRBV10-3 to TRBJ2-6, with D perhaps matching TRBD2 (7 bases). V was clipped by 4 bases and J by 0 bases, with 13 bases between them. The CDR3 is 17 amino acids. Germline V gene data show CDR1 as ENHRY and CDR2 as SYGVKD. CDR3 DNA sequence: TGTGCCATCAGTGGGGCGGGGGCAGCCTCTGGGGCCAACGTCCTGACTTTC. Amino acids: CAISGAGAASGANVLTF.

CDR3 nucleotide sequence: TGTGCCAGCAGCTTGGCGGGGCACCAGGAGCTGTTTTTT. It specifies CASSLAGHQELFF. The chain combines TRBV5-6 with TRBJ2-2, with D tentatively TRBD1 or TRBD2 (5 bases each). Per the germline V gene, CDR1 is SGHDT and CDR2 is YYEEEE. The V and J ends lost 0 bases and 10 bases respectively, with 10 bases between them. The CDR3 contains 13 residues.

This chain joins TRBV4-1 and TRBJ1-1, with 9 bases aligning to TRBD1. The J segment lost 2 bases and the V segment lost 3 bases, leaving 13 bases of the junction unmatched. This CDR3 comprises 18 residues. From germline, CDR1 is MGHRA and CDR2 YSYEKL. CDR3 sequence: CASSHPGRDRGINTEAFF. The CDR3 DNA follows: TGCGCCAGCAGCCACCCAGGCAGAGACAGGGGGATAAACACTGAAGCTTTCTTT.

As DNA, the CDR3 is TGCGCCAGCAGCTTGCCTAGCGGGGGGGAAGAGACCCAGTACTTC. Encoded protein: CASSLPSGGEETQYF. The genes are TRBV5-1 and TRBJ2-5, with 12 nucleotides matching TRBD2. The CDR3 runs 15 residues. Germline V gives CDR1 SGHRS, CDR2 YFSETQ. V was pared by 1 base and J by 3 bases, with 1 base of the junction left unmatched.